This TCR beta chain emerged from a study of regulatory T cells in long-lasting Graves disease. Overall study context: In persistent Graves' disease, antithyroid drugs had been taken for over 5 years and TSH receptor antibodies stayed positive.

In regard to this clonotype: Its specificity is unknown.

Time point in this sample: persistent/refractory GD, antithyroid drugs over 5 years with positive TRAb. Researchers made the TCR library from RNA that was extracted from PBMCs. Through Arm-PCR of CDR3 regions and iRepertoire HTBI primers, TCR beta libraries were built. TCRdb reprocessed the multiplex PCR reads via MiXCR and lists one record per CDR3 protein. The data hold about 340,000 distinct CDR3 sequences, with about 20% observed a single time. General study points: The study found TRBV28, TRBJ1-2 and TRBJ2-5 favored in persistent disease.

V lost 4 bases to trimming and J lost 0 bases, with 13 bases between them. The germline V gene encodes CDR1 MNHEY and CDR2 SVGEGT. The CDR3 has 17 residues. The clonotype originates from a female donor with Graves disease. Here the sequenced sample was peripheral blood mononuclear cells (PBMCs), taken when the disease was refractory, from a patient treated with antithyroid drugs. V is TRBV6-2 or TRBV6-3 and J is TRBJ2-6; D is possibly TRBD1 (5 bases). DNA for the CDR3: TGTGCCAGCAGTTTGGGCAGGGCAAGCTCTGGGGCCAACGTCCTGACTTTC. Translated: CASSLGRASSGANVLTF.